Detailed here is one TCR beta chain. Rectal tissue came from one to two pinch biopsies taken at colonoscopy. Produced via immunoSEQ multiplex PCR; TCRdb's table is partial and in-frame only. The sample records about 36,000 clones, 55% to 85% being singletons. This entry comes from a study of pediatric ulcerative colitis. The sequenced sample was gut tissue. The clonotype comes from a boy aged 10-17 years with moderate ulcerative colitis.

The CDR3 loop reads CAWSVRAQETQYF. CDR3 nucleotides: TGTGCCTGGAGTGTGAGAGCTCAAGAGACCCAGTACTTC. The chain links TRBV30 to TRBJ2-5; no clear D. The CDR3 is 13 amino acids. Looked up from germline, CDR1 is GTSNPN and CDR2 is SVGIG (reference sequence). Between the trimmed V and J ends, which lost 0 bases and 2 bases, there was a span of 7 bases.